This T cell receptor (beta chain) was found in a study of T-cell reconstitution after alpha-beta-depleted transplantation in children. The CDR3 totals 13 residues. Per germline, CDR1 SQVTM and CDR2 ANQGSEA. Trimming removed 4 bases from V and 0 bases from J, with 7 bases in between. This clonotype was found a few times. The TCRbeta library was prepared with unique molecular identifiers. One entry per CDR3 protein results from TCRdb running MiXCR on the PCR reads. The table records roughly 350,000 distinct CDR3 sequences, 15% to 20% of them present only once. The chain employs TRBV29-1 and TRBJ1-3; no clear D. The TCR was taken from a male patient between 2 and 10 years old who had a stem cell transplant for acute lymphoblastic leukemia, so the T cells may come from the graft donor. Source: PBMCs, mostly from graft donor cells, taken 360 days after TCRalphabeta/CD19-depleted stem cell transplant. CDR3: CSVARSSGNTIYF. The CDR3, as DNA: TGCAGCGTTGCTAGGAGCTCTGGAAACACCATATATTTT. Supplemented by reference TRBV29-1 and TRBJ1-3, the full variable domain reads SAVISQKPSRDICQRGTSLTIQCQVDSQVTMMFWYRQQPGQSLTLIATANQGSEATYESGFVIDKFPISRPNLTFSTLTVSNMSPEDSSIYLCSVARSSGNTIYFGEGSWLTVV.